Presented here are 12 T cell receptor beta chains from one specimen sequenced in a study of cytomegalovirus exposure and HLA in healthy donors. Use of 60 Vbeta and 13 Jbeta primers characterized the PCR. Produced via immunoSEQ multiplex PCR; TCRdb's table is partial and in-frame only. The sample has 150,000 to 200,000 clones, 70% to 90% seen once. Sample: PBMCs. These receptor sequences come from a woman between 45 and 65 years old in good health and CMV-seronegative.

The V call is TRBV11-2, the J call TRBJ1-3; no definite D call. Germline V gene lookup returns CDR1 SGHAT and CDR2 FQNNGV. With 0 bases removed from V and 0 bases from J, the gap between germline ends came to 6 bases. This CDR3 comprises 15 residues. DNA for the CDR3: TGTGCCAGCAGCTTAGATCCGAGCTCTGGAAACACCATATATTTT. Protein: CASSLDPSSGNTIYF.

This clone was observed a handful of times. The J gene is TRBJ2-7, the V gene TRBV2; D unresolved. The CDR3 is 12 residues long. Per the germline V gene, CDR1 is SNHLY and CDR2 is FYNNEI. Trimming removed 5 bases at V and 3 bases at J, with 8 bases between. The CDR3 DNA sequence: TGTGCCAGCAGTTTACTTAACTACGAGCAGTACTTC. This gives the protein CASSLLNYEQYF.

The chain employs TRBV19 and TRBJ2-6; D is possibly TRBD1 (5 bases). The CDR3 runs to 21 residues. CDR1 and CDR2 from the germline V gene are LNHDA and SQIVND (reference sequence). V gave up 5 bases and J gave up 0 bases, with 26 bases separating them. The CDR3 loop is CASSPRAPRQLSRSGANVLTF. DNA for the CDR3: TGTGCCAGTAGTCCGCGAGCCCCTAGACAGCTATCTCGCTCTGGGGCCAACGTCCTGACTTTC.

V and J are TRBV7-8 and TRBJ2-1, with 12 bases fitting TRBD2. Germline V gives CDR1 SGHVS, CDR2 FQNEAQ. V gave up 1 base and J gave up 10 bases; unmatched junction bases: 11. The CDR3 sequence is 17 residues long. In DNA form, the CDR3 reads TGTGCCAGCAGCTTAGACCGGACTAGCGGGGCTCGGGGGGAGCAGTTCTTC. This gives the protein CASSLDRTSGARGEQFF. Looking up the rest from reference TRBV7-8 and TRBJ2-1 gives the full variable domain: GAGVSQSPRYKVAKRGQDVALRCDPISGHVSLFWYQQALGQGPEFLTYFQNEAQLDKSGLPSDRFFAERPEGSVSTLKIQRTQQEDSAVYLCASSLDRTSGARGEQFFGPGTRLTVL.

Comment on this clone: The same CDR3 can be traced to other DNA sequences in this sample. The chain combines TRBV29-1 with TRBJ2-3, with 11 bases identical to TRBD1. The ends lost 7 bases at V and 3 bases at J; junction bases unmatched: 9. Germline lookup yields CDR1 SQVTM and CDR2 ANQGSEA. The CDR3 has 15 amino acids. The CDR3 region has the DNA TGCAGCGCTGGACAGGGGGCGCAGGTTACAGATACGCAGTATTTT. This translates into CSAGQGAQVTDTQYF.

The genes are TRBV5-1 and TRBJ2-3, with D possibly TRBD2 on 5 matching bases. This CDR3 has 16 amino acids. The germline gives CDR1 SGHRS, CDR2 YFSETQ. V was shortened by 5 bases and J by 0 bases, with 16 bases between the two germline ends. The CDR3 sequence is CASSQYRSGSTDTQYF. The DNA for the CDR3 is TGCGCCAGCAGTCAGTACCGCAGCGGAAGCACAGATACGCAGTATTTT.

The genes are TRBV28 and TRBJ2-1; D is unresolved. CDR1 is MDHEN, CDR2 SYDVKM, per germline. The CDR3 is 15 amino acids. V dropped 3 bases and J dropped 9 bases, with 18 bases sitting between them. CDR3 region: CASSLIGSASAEQFF. The CDR3 DNA reads TGTGCCAGCAGTTTGATTGGGTCCGCCAGCGCTGAGCAGTTCTTC.

This sequence joins TRBV28 and TRBJ1-4; 9 nucleotides line up with TRBD1. Per germline, CDR1 MDHEN and CDR2 SYDVKM. This CDR3 has 14 amino acids. J was trimmed by 7 bases and V by 10 bases; bases with no gene match: 10. CDR3 residues: CATFGDRVSEKLFF. In nucleotides, the CDR3 is TGTGCCACGTTTGGGGACAGGGTTAGTGAAAAACTGTTTTTT.

V is TRBV28 and J is TRBJ2-7; 8 positions match TRBD1. This CDR3 region has 12 residues. J lost 4 bases, V lost 10 bases, and 6 bases had no gene match. Per the germline V gene, CDR1 is MDHEN and CDR2 is SYDVKM. CDR3 protein: CATGTGRYEQYF. For the CDR3, the DNA is TGTGCCACCGGGACAGGAAGATACGAGCAGTACTTC.

This clone was picked up a small number of times. CDR3 DNA sequence: TGTGCCAGCAGCTTAGGCGGAACTGGGGCCAACGTCCTGACTTTC. The encoded protein is CASSLGGTGANVLTF. The chain combines TRBV5-4 with TRBJ2-6; no clear D. This CDR3 is built from 15 residues. Trimming left V 2 bases short and J 2 bases short, with 8 bases between. CDR1 and CDR2 from the germline V gene are SGHNT and YYREEE (reference sequence). The full variable domain, in which reference TRBV5-4 and TRBJ2-6 provide the parts outside the CDR3, is ETGVTQSPTHLIKTRGQQVTLRCSSQSGHNTVSWYQQALGQGPQFIFQYYREEENGRGNFPPRFSGLQFPNYSSELNVNALELDDSALYLCASSLGGTGANVLTFGAGSRLTVL.

The J gene is TRBJ2-7, the V gene TRBV7-9, with D maybe TRBD1 (6 bases). This CDR3 contains 14 residues. The V and J ends lost 5 bases and 0 bases respectively, with 11 bases between them. Germline-derived CDR1 and CDR2 are SEHNR and FQNEAQ (reference sequence). The CDR3 reads CASSQDSFSYEQYF. As DNA, the CDR3 is TGTGCCAGCAGCCAGGACAGCTTCTCCTACGAGCAGTACTTC.

The chain uses TRBV9 and TRBJ1-1; D is possibly TRBD1 (5 bases). Trimming took 0 bases from V and 1 from J, leaving 10 bases between them. The CDR3 is 15 amino acids. The germline CDR1 and CDR2 sequences are SGDLS and YYNGEE. The CDR3 loop reads CASSVVQGGNTEAFF. CDR3 nucleotide sequence: TGTGCCAGCAGCGTAGTCCAGGGTGGGAACACTGAAGCTTTCTTT.